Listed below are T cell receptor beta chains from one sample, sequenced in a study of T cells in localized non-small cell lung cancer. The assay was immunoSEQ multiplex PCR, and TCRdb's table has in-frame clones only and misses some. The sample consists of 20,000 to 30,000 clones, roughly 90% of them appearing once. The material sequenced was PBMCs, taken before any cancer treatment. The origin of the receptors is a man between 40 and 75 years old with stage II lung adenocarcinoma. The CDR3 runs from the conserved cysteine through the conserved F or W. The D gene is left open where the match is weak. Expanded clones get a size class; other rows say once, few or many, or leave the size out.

TGCGCCAGCAGCCTTTGGGGGGACAGGGTTGACACAGATACGCAGTATTTT	CASSLWGDRVDTDTQYF	TRBV5-1	TRBD1	TRBJ2-3	-
TGTGCCAGCAGCAAAAGGGGGACTTACAATGAGCAGTTCTTC	CASSKRGTYNEQFF	TRBV7-9	-	TRBJ2-1	once
TGTGCCAGCAGTTACCGTAGCGGGAGACGCCAAGAGACCCAGTACTTC	CASSYRSGRRQETQYF	TRBV6-5	TRBD2	TRBJ2-5	once
TGCGCCAGCAGCCAGGGGAGAGGGGACCCGCGTAACACTGAAGCTTTCTTT	CASSQGRGDPRNTEAFF	TRBV4-1	-	TRBJ1-1	-
TGCGCCAGCAGCCAAGCCCCTAGCGGGCCCAATGAGCAGTTCTTC	CASSQAPSGPNEQFF	TRBV4-1	TRBD2	TRBJ2-1	-
TGCAGCGTTAGGCAGGGGGAATACTATGGCTACACCTTC	CSVRQGEYYGYTF	TRBV29-1	TRBD1	TRBJ1-2	-
TGCGCCAGCAGCTCGCAATATGAGCAGTTCTTC	CASSSQYEQFF	TRBV5-1	-	TRBJ2-1	once
TGTGCCAGCAGCTCCCCGGGCGGTTTAAGCACTGAAGCTTTCTTT	CASSSPGGLSTEAFF	TRBV7-9	-	TRBJ1-1	-
TGTGCCAGCAGCAGAACGGGGCTTAATTCGGGAAACACCATATATTTT	CASSRTGLNSGNTIYF	TRBV9	-	TRBJ1-3	-
TGCGCCAGCAGCCAAGATCGGCTAGCGGGCACCTACGAGCAGTACTTC	CASSQDRLAGTYEQYF	TRBV4-3	TRBD2	TRBJ2-7	once
TGTGCCAGCTCACCTATGGGACTAGGGGAGACCCAGTACTTC	CASSPMGLGETQYF	TRBV18	TRBD2	TRBJ2-5	-
TGTGCCAGCGGGGCTGGGGGGCTCCTATTCTCACCCCTCCACTTT	CASGAGGLLFSPLHF	TRBV2	-	TRBJ1-6	once
TGCGCCAGCACCAGCGACCAAGAGACCCAGTACTTC	CASTSDQETQYF	TRBV10-2	-	TRBJ2-5	-
TGCGCCAGCAGCTTAGTAGCTTCGAACACCGGGGAGCTGTTTTTT	CASSLVASNTGELFF	TRBV5-1	-	TRBJ2-2	-
TGTGCCAGCAGTTACGTGGGCAGTGAAGCTTTCTTT	CASSYVGSEAFF	TRBV6-6	-	TRBJ1-1	few
TGTGCCAGCAGCTCAGAGGGACTAGCGGGCTACAATGAGCAGTTCTTC	CASSSEGLAGYNEQFF	TRBV7-6	TRBD2	TRBJ2-1	-
TGCAGCGTTGTGTGGTTTCGGGGGCAGTACCAAGAGACCCAGTACTTC	CSVVWFRGQYQETQYF	TRBV29-1	-	TRBJ2-5	-
TGTGCCAGCAGTACCCCGGACAGGGGGCAACCAACTAATGAAAAACTGTTTTTT	CASSTPDRGQPTNEKLFF	TRBV28	TRBD1	TRBJ1-4	once
TGTGCCAGCAGGGACCGCGATACGCAGTATTTT	CASRDRDTQYF	TRBV6-5	-	TRBJ2-3	-
TGCGCCAGCAGAATCTCCCCTTCGGAGGAAAAACTGTTTTTT	CASRISPSEEKLFF	TRBV5-1	-	TRBJ1-4	few
TGTGCCAGCACTCACGGGACTAGCGATTACGAGCAGTACTTC	CASTHGTSDYEQYF	TRBV2	TRBD2	TRBJ2-7	-
TGTGCCAGCAGCAATGAAGCGTCGTCCGCAGCTTTCTTT	CASSNEASSAAFF	TRBV7-3	-	TRBJ1-1	-
TGTGCCAGCAGCTTCCACGGCGATACGCAGTATTTT	CASSFHGDTQYF	TRBV7-3	-	TRBJ2-3	-
TGTGCCATCAGTGACGGGAGCCCCAATGAGCAGTTCTTC	CAISDGSPNEQFF	TRBV10-3	-	TRBJ2-1	-
TGTGCCAGCAGTTTAGCGGGAGCGGGGAGCTCCTACGAGCAGTACTTC	CASSLAGAGSSYEQYF	TRBV28	TRBD2	TRBJ2-7	-
TGTGCCAGCAGCTCAACCGTGAGGGGTGGCTACACCTTC	CASSSTVRGGYTF	TRBV28	-	TRBJ1-2	-
TGTGCCACCAGCAGAGGGACCGGGGAGCTGTTTTTT	CATSRGTGELFF	TRBV15	-	TRBJ2-2	few
TGTGCCAGCAGAGGTACAGGGGGGATGAACACTGAAGCTTTCTTT	CASRGTGGMNTEAFF	TRBV7-9	TRBD1	TRBJ1-1	-
TGTGCCAGCAGCCCTAGGACAGGGGGCCTACAAGAGACCCAGTACTTC	CASSPRTGGLQETQYF	TRBV11-2	TRBD1	TRBJ2-5	-
TGTGCCACCCGGGGCGAGCCCAACACCGGGGAGCTGTTTTTT	CATRGEPNTGELFF	TRBV9	-	TRBJ2-2	-
TGTGCCTGGAGCCAGACAGGGGTCAGCTCTGGAAACACCATATATTTT	CAWSQTGVSSGNTIYF	TRBV30	TRBD1	TRBJ1-3	-
TGTGCCAGCAGCGAGACCGGGGCACAGGGCAGCTCCTACGAGCAGTACTTC	CASSETGAQGSSYEQYF	TRBV11-3	-	TRBJ2-7	-
TGTGCCTGGAGTGATGCTCTTCGCTATGGCTACACCTTC	CAWSDALRYGYTF	TRBV30	-	TRBJ1-2	-
TGTGCCAGCTCACCAGGGGGTCGAGGCACTGAAGCTTTCTTT	CASSPGGRGTEAFF	TRBV18	-	TRBJ1-1	-
TGTGCCAGCAGCTTCACTACTCCAGGGGGCGGAAACACCATATATTTT	CASSFTTPGGGNTIYF	TRBV7-2	TRBD1	TRBJ1-3	-
TGTGCCAGCAGCCCCGGCCGAGCTGAAGCTTTCTTT	CASSPGRAEAFF	TRBV13	-	TRBJ1-1	-
TGTGCCAGCAGTCACAGTGCCCCGAGGGATACGCAGTATTTT	CASSHSAPRDTQYF	TRBV6-6	-	TRBJ2-3	-
TGTGCCAGCAGTTACCTCGGGGGAGCGGGAACCTACGAGCAGTACTTC	CASSYLGGAGTYEQYF	TRBV6-5	TRBD2	TRBJ2-7	-
TGTGCCATCGGATCGGAGCGCACCGTCTCCTACGAGCAGTACTTC	CAIGSERTVSYEQYF	TRBV10-3	-	TRBJ2-7	-
TGTGCCAGCAGCTTAAATGGGGAGGGTGATACGCAGTATTTT	CASSLNGEGDTQYF	TRBV7-6	TRBD2	TRBJ2-3	-
TGTGCCAGCAGTTACTCGGTTGGGCTAAGGGAGACCCAGTACTTC	CASSYSVGLRETQYF	TRBV6-5	-	TRBJ2-5	-
TGCGCCAGCAGCGTACAGGGGGCTGAAGGCTACACCTTC	CASSVQGAEGYTF	TRBV5-1	TRBD1	TRBJ1-2	-
TGTGCCAGCAGCGTAGAGGGGAGCCCCAGGACAGACTTT	CASSVEGSPRTDF	TRBV9	-	TRBJ1-1	-
TGCGCCAGCAGCCGCAAGTCCGAAGGGGGGACAGATAGCTCCTACGAGCAGTACTTC	CASSRKSEGGTDSSYEQYF	TRBV4-1	-	TRBJ2-7	-
TGTGCCAGTAGTGTAGGAAACGCCAACGTGTACGAGCAGTACTTC	CASSVGNANVYEQYF	TRBV19	-	TRBJ2-7	-